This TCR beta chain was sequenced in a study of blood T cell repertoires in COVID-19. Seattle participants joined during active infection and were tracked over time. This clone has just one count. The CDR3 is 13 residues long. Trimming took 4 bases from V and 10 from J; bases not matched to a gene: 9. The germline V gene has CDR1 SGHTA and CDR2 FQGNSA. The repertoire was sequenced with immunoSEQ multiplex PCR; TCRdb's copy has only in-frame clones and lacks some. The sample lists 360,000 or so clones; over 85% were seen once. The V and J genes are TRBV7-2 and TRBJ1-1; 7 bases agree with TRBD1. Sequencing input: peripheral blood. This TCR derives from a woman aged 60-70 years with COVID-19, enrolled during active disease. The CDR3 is CASSSVDRAPAFF. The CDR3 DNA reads TGTGCCAGCAGCTCGGTTGACAGGGCTCCAGCTTTCTTT.